The entry that follows covers one TCR beta chain sequence. The data originate from a study of shared clonotypes between healthy human individuals. All donors were healthy HIV-negative adults lacking recent acute infections or vaccinations. This CDR3 has 17 amino acids. CDR1 and CDR2 (germline): MNHEY, SMNVEV (reference sequence). V gave up 3 bases and J gave up 7 bases; unmatched junction bases: 11. Assay runs were performed at deep level. This table comes from immunoSEQ multiplex PCR, and its TCRdb copy is limited to in-frame clones, with some not included. The data contain about a million clones, about 80% of them singletons.

This receptor was obtained from a man aged 18 to 35 in good health. Some clones in this sample may be carry-over from other donors' samples. Sequences were obtained from memory CD4+ T cells from PBMCs. Subset indicated: CD45RA-negative fraction. This chain links TRBV27 with TRBJ2-1, with 11 bases that match TRBD2. The CDR3 is CASSLALGTSGGNEQFF. In DNA, the CDR3 is TGTGCCAGCAGTTTGGCTTTGGGGACTAGCGGCGGGAATGAGCAGTTCTTC.